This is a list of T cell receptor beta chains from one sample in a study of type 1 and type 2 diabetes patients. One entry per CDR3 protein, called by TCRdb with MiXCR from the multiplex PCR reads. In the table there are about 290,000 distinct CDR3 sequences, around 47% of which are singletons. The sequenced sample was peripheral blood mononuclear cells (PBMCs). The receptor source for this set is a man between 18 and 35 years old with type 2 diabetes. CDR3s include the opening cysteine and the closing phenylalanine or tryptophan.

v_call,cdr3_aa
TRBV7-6,CASSEGHGTNTEAFF
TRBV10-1,CASRRESNTGELFF
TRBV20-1,CSARYRNTGELFF
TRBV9,CASSVGSSGNTDTQYF
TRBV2,CASDGKDLGQQETQYF
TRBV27,CASSATGASYEQYF
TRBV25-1,CASGDRVYEQYF
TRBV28,CASADTHSYEQYF
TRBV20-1,CSARQGLYEQYF
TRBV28,CASSFEGAIAKNIQYF
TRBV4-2,CASSQEASSYEQYF
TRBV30,CAWSVRGDGGYTF
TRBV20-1,CSARVNYGYTF
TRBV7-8,CASSLKPPTTIYNEQFF
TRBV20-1,CSARDGHNQPQHF
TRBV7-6,CASNGKPQHF
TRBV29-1,CSVGVASTDTQYF
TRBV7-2,CASSLRRQETQYF
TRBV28,CASNGGGTGETQYF
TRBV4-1,CASSQDRGLFGEQYF
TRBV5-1,CASSLARGRTEAFF
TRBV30,CAWTSLGRAFNPPLHF
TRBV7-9,CASSPWTGDDEQYF
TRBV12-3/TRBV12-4,CASSLGSNNEKLFF
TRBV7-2,CASSLLSGRGYNEQFF
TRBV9,CASSVNTGTNYGYTF
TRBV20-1,CSARGQGLYEQYF